This TCR beta chain was identified during a study of cytotoxic CD8 clonotypes in ibrutinib-treated CLL. Whole-study context: The average sample held roughly 250,000 productive templates and 85,000 to 100,000 productive rearrangements.

Clones were sequenced by immunoSEQ multiplex PCR, and TCRdb holds only the in-frame ones, with some missing. Of about 250,000 clones listed, around three quarters are singletons. Notes on this clone: The antigen is not known.

Study results and caveats: Samples from sustained-remission and progressing patients were taken at different times. Clonality went higher at ibrutinib response and then dropped back toward baseline at progression. There were few public clonotypes, and on treatment they contracted or stayed stable.

The germline CDR1 and CDR2 sequences are SNHLY and FYNNEI. V gave up 7 bases and J gave up 0 bases, with 10 bases separating them. The CDR3 spans 14 residues. V and J are TRBV2 and TRBJ1-3; D is possibly TRBD1 (5 bases). Here the sequenced sample was PBMCs, taken after 24 months of ibrutinib treatment. The clonotype comes from a human donor with chronic lymphocytic leukemia. This CDR3 reads CASKTGDSGNTIYF. The CDR3 nucleotides read TGTGCCAGCAAAACAGGTGACTCTGGAAACACCATATATTTT.